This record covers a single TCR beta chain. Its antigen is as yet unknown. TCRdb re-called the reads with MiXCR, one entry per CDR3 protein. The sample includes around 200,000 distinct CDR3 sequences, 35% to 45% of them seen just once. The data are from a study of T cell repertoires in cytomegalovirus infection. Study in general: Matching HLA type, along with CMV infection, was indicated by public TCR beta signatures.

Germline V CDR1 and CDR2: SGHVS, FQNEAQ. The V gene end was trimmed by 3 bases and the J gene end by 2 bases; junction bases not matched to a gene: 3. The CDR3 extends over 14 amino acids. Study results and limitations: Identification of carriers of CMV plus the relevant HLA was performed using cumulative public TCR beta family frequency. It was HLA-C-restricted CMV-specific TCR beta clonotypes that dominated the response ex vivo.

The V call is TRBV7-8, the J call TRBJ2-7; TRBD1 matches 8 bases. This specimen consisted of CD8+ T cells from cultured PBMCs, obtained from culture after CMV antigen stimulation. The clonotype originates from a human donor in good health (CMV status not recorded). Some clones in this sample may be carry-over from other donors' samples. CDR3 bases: TGTGCCAGCAGCTTGACAGGGGTCGCCTACGAGCAGTACTTC. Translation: CASSLTGVAYEQYF.